The clone carrying this T cell receptor beta chain is a singleton in its sample. Its target is not known. PCR was performed using 60 Vbeta and 13 Jbeta primers. Only in-frame clones appear in the TCRdb table, and some are missing; sequencing was by immunoSEQ multiplex PCR. The repertoire includes approximately 130,000 clones, 70% to 80% of them detected once, and 1% to 1.5% sits in the top ten. The source of the sample is a study of cytomegalovirus exposure and HLA in healthy donors. Whole-study results and caveats: Among TCR beta chains, those listed as cytomegalovirus-associated numbered approximately 150. Later analysis identified a missense DCLRE1C variant that was linked to TCR beta V- and J-gene trimming.

The sequencing sample was made of PBMCs. The TCR originated in a man aged 50-60 years in good health and CMV-seronegative.

In DNA form, the CDR3 reads TGTGCCAGCAGCGTAGGAGGTAGCCCCAATGAGCAGTTCTTC. It encodes CASSVGGSPNEQFF. The rearrangement uses TRBV9 and TRBJ2-1; unclear D gene. V lost 0 bases and J lost 6, with 10 bases in between. The CDR3 loop spans 14 amino acids. CDR1 is SGDLS and CDR2 is YYNGEE in the germline V gene.